Sequencing of this T cell receptor (beta chain) was carried out in a study of shared clonotypes between healthy human individuals (dated by TCRdb to 2020 to 2022). Describing the broader study: Two women and a few men aged 18 to 49 years were included in the cohort. For each donor, CD4 naive and CD4 memory were each run on three plates, CD8 naive on two plates, and CD8 memory on one plate. To estimate repertoire size and how much clonotypes are shared between individuals, the study performed deep sequencing of blood TCR repertoires from a handful of healthy adults. Different laboratories and diverse techniques were used to prepare libraries and sequence TCR repertoires, to increase sequencing depth and limit assay-specific biases. Leukapheresis yielded between about 0.9 and 9.5 billion PBMCs per donor.

Donors were healthy HIV-negative adults with no recently reported acute infections or vaccinations. Only Caucasian adults living in Nashville, Tennessee, USA were represented among the donors. The CD8 memory samples were a combination of magnetically selected CD45RO+ cells and CCR7-negative CD45RA+ effector memory (TemRA) cells. After blood collection by leukapheresis, PBMCs were isolated using Ficoll-Histopaque density gradient centrifugation and then cryopreserved in the vapor phase of liquid nitrogen. Purity and quantity of every magnetically sorted T cell population were checked by analytical flow cytometry. Genomic DNA was isolated from every sorted fraction and measured by UV absorbance on a Nanodrop 2000c. A note on this clone: This clone's antigen is unknown. No base-level quality is on record; no much larger clone is a single base apart.

Broad study findings and their caveats: Only blood was sampled, and tissue TCR repertoires likely differ from those in blood. Based on pairwise subsampling, the degree of clonotype sharing among donors was expected to be affected by sequencing depth. When several donors were compared, the shared fraction of clonotypes was roughly 5% for naive CD4, less than 4% for naive CD8, 2% to 2.5% for memory CD4, and 0.4% for memory CD8. The genetic and exposure-history diversity represented was limited by the small number of donors. Naive subsets generally had larger estimated clonotype richness than memory subsets. Higher generation probabilities were observed for clonotypes shared by all four sorted-subset donors than for non-shared clonotypes. Even with the large sequencing depth, rarefaction of the sorted-subset datasets indicated that sequencing was incomplete.

Using the deep immunoSEQ assay, TCR CDR3 regions were amplified from genomic DNA by multiplex PCR. Extracted genomic DNA from each cell subset was spread evenly across all wells of several immunoSEQ 96-well plates, with each plate serving as a replicate. For sorted subsets, roughly 200 ng genomic DNA, equal to 25,000 to 35,000 T cell genomes, was loaded into each replicate PCR. Purified libraries were quantified with a Qubit 3.0 fluorometer, sized on a Bioanalyzer 2100, and re-quantified with the KAPA Library Quantification kit. Each immunoSEQ 96-well plate was sequenced on its own single-read 150-cycle Illumina NextSeq 550 flow cell. The paper's data handling went like this. The immunoSEQ output contained only junctional sequences without quality scores, so filtering could not match that applied to full-length reads. To assign V/J genes and CDR3, sequences were annotated against IMGT germline references using PyIR, a Python wrapper for IgBLAST v1.9. Any read was removed if the V/J assignment was weak (E-value above 1e-6), the CDR3 was missing, or the read contained stop codons, out-of-frame junctions, or ambiguous translated residues. V3J clonotypes were defined as sequences sharing an identical inferred V gene, J gene, and CDR3 amino acid sequence. Percentage overlap between repertoires was calculated by dividing the number of shared unique clonotypes by the size of the smaller repertoire. RTK rarefaction, the Chao1 estimator, and Recon v2.1 estimates of unobserved clonotypes were used to assess repertoire richness. OLGA was used to compute generation probabilities for all TCRbeta clonotypes that the gDNA method yielded from a handful of donors. This is the immuneACCESS table as TCRdb keeps it, with only in-frame sequences that have V and J called. A part of the clones is gone; compared with another copy, unresolved V genes explain less than half, and the rest is unexplained. V, J and clone size reflect that table, while D and trimming were determined from the DNA. A total of about 380,000 clones appear in this sample, about 96% of them only once. Jointly, the top ten make up 0.32% of the sample.

The CDR3 holds 22 amino acids from the cysteine to the phenylalanine. The DNA shown is the 66-base CDR3, in frame from base 1. The germline V gene yields MDHEN for CDR1 and SYDVKM for CDR2. Here V drops 2 bases and J drops 0 bases, and the junction holds 16 bases not matched to any gene. The sample taken for sequencing was memory CD8+ T cells sorted from blood. According to the study, the label for this sample's cell subset or site signals: CD45RO+ cells pooled with CCR7-negative TemRA cells. The chain is made from TRBV28 and TRBJ2-1; 13 bases in the middle match TRBD2. This receptor was identified in a man aged 25 to 40 in good health. The nucleotides read TGTGCCAGCAGTTTAAATACTTTTACTAGCGGGAGGGCCAGGGGCTCCTACAATGAGCAGTTCTTC. This sequence encodes CASSLNTFTSGRARGSYNEQFF.